Below are 26 T cell receptor beta chains sequenced from a single sample in a study of blood T cell repertoires in COVID-19. Measured with immunoSEQ multiplex PCR; TCRdb has only the in-frame clones, and not every one. The sample has around 140,000 clones, roughly four fifths seen once; the top ten hold 13% to 15%. The sample taken for sequencing was peripheral blood. These receptor sequences come from a human donor with acute or convalescent COVID-19. The donor label of this sample is uncertain.

This rearrangement joins TRBV9 to TRBJ1-6, with D maybe TRBD1 (5 bases). The CDR3 runs to 15 residues. Germline lookup yields CDR1 SGDLS and CDR2 YYNGEE. Trimming shortened V by 4 bases and J by 10 bases, and 18 bases separated the two germline ends. CDR3 in amino acids: CASSFRGGKDSPLHF. CDR3 in DNA: TGTGCCAGCAGCTTCCGGGGGGGAAAGGACTCACCCCTCCACTTT.

This clone was detected only a few times. The chain couples TRBV5-5 to TRBJ1-5, with 10 nucleotides matching TRBD1. This CDR3 is built from 16 residues. CDR1 and CDR2 from the germline V gene are SGHKS and YYEKEE (reference sequence). The junction had 9 bases not matched to a gene; V was cut back by 7 bases and J by 2 bases. CDR3 region: CASCSGTGARNQPQHF. The DNA of the CDR3 is TGTGCCAGCTGCAGTGGGACAGGGGCCCGCAATCAGCCCCAGCATTTT.

This chain connects TRBV6-5 to TRBJ1-1, with unresolved D. The length of the CDR3 is 13 residues. Trimming took off 10 bases at V and 2 bases at J, with 14 bases between the two ends. In germline, CDR1 is MNHEY, CDR2 SVGAGI. In DNA, the CDR3 is TGTGCCACCGTGACGGGTGTTAACACTGAAGCTTTCTTT. It translates to CATVTGVNTEAFF.

This clone appeared a few times. The V gene is TRBV10-3, the J gene TRBJ2-5; D is possibly TRBD1 (5 bases). Germline V CDR1 and CDR2: ENHRY, SYGVKD. CDR3 length: 14 amino acids. With 4 bases removed from V and 5 bases from J, the gap between germline ends came to 14 bases. The CDR3 reads CAISGNQGRETQYF. CDR3 coding DNA: TGTGCCATCAGTGGCAATCAGGGTCGGGAGACCCAGTACTTC.

This chain uses TRBV6-6 with TRBJ1-2; 7 bases are a match to TRBD1. The CDR3 runs 13 residues. CDR1 is MNHNY and CDR2 is SVGAGI in the germline V gene (reference sequence). The J segment lost 4 bases and the V segment lost 8 bases, leaving 7 bases of the junction unmatched. The CDR3 region is CASYGQAAYGYTF. The CDR3 nucleotides are TGTGCCAGCTACGGACAGGCCGCCTATGGCTACACCTTC.

This chain links TRBV6-5 with TRBJ1-1; perhaps TRBD1 as D (5 bases). The CDR3 covers 15 residues. The V end was cut by 4 bases, the J end by 4 bases, with 16 bases between. The germline V gene encodes CDR1 MNHEY and CDR2 SVGAGI. The DNA for the CDR3 is TGTGCCAGCAGTTGGGGGGGAGGGAGGGTCACTGAAGCTTTCTTT. As protein: CASSWGGGRVTEAFF.

The chain links TRBV6-5 to TRBJ1-3; the D is unclear. CDR3 length: 14 amino acids. Germline CDR1 and CDR2: MNHEY and SVGAGI. Deletions cut 6 bases from V and 0 bases from J, with 9 bases between. The CDR3 reads CASRAPSSGNTIYF. The CDR3 nucleotides read TGTGCCAGCAGGGCTCCATCCTCTGGAAACACCATATATTTT.

This clone was found once. At one boundary the junction diverges from the germline segment, which might be a read error. The chain joins TRBV10-3 to TRBJ1-3, with D possibly matching TRBD1 (6 bases). There are 14 residues in the CDR3. CDR1 is ENHRY and CDR2 is SYGVKD in the germline V gene. CDR3 in DNA: TGTGCCGCTCGACAGGACCACTCTGGAATCACCATATATTTT. Amino acids: CAARQDHSGITIYF.

J is TRBJ1-5 and V is TRBV25-1; D unclear. This CDR3 region has 13 residues. V lost 3 bases, J lost 5 bases, and 8 bases lay in between. Germline assignment: CDR1 MGHDK and CDR2 SYGVNS. CDR3 loop: CASSEGSHQPQHF. CDR3 in DNA: TGTGCCAGCAGTGAGGGCAGCCATCAGCCCCAGCATTTT.

V and J are TRBV10-3 and TRBJ1-2; no firm D call. The CDR3 totals 13 residues. The germline CDR1 and CDR2 sequences are ENHRY and SYGVKD. The V gene lost 10 bases and the J gene lost 0 bases, with 12 bases spanning the gap. CDR3 coding DNA: TGTGCCACCGCGGGCAGTTCTAACTATGGCTACACCTTC. Amino acids: CATAGSSNYGYTF.

This rearrangement joins TRBV2 to TRBJ2-5, with 8 bases matching TRBD2. The V segment lost 5 bases and the J segment 0 bases; nucleotides outside the gene matches: 5. Germline V CDR1 and CDR2: SNHLY, FYNNEI. This CDR3 spans 15 amino acids. The CDR3 spells CASSPGTRNQETQYF. CDR3 DNA sequence: TGTGCCAGCAGTCCCGGGACTAGGAACCAAGAGACCCAGTACTTC.

V is TRBV5-4 and J is TRBJ1-1; D is uncertain. The V gene lost 0 bases and the J gene lost 2 bases, with 8 bases spanning the gap. CDR1 SGHNT and CDR2 YYREEE come from the germline V gene (reference sequence). The CDR3 has 14 residues. CDR3 residues: CASSLELSNTEAFF. The CDR3 DNA reads TGTGCCAGCAGCTTGGAATTGAGCAACACTGAAGCTTTCTTT. Full variable domain (missing parts from reference TRBV5-4 and TRBJ1-1): ETGVTQSPTHLIKTRGQQVTLRCSSQSGHNTVSWYQQALGQGPQFIFQYYREEENGRGNFPPRFSGLQFPNYSSELNVNALELDDSALYLCASSLELSNTEAFFGQGTRLTVV.

This rearrangement joins TRBV20-1 to TRBJ2-5; no reliable D call. CDR1 is DFQATT, CDR2 SNEGSKA, per germline (reference sequence). The CDR3 length is 11 residues. Trimming cost V 5 bases and J 5 bases, with 9 bases left between them. The CDR3 DNA sequence: TGCAGTGCTGCTAATTCGGAGACCCAGTACTTC. Translation: CSAANSETQYF.

V gene TRBV5-1 combines with J gene TRBJ2-2, with D tentatively TRBD2 (7 bases). CDR1 is SGHRS and CDR2 is YFSETQ in the germline V gene. The CDR3 length is 14 residues. V lost 6 bases and J 4 bases, leaving 13 bases between the germline ends. CDR3 bases: TGCGCCAGCATCGCGGGGGCCAGCACCGGGGAGCTGTTTTTT. This gives the protein CASIAGASTGELFF.

The chain links TRBV18 to TRBJ2-2, with 8 bases that match TRBD1. The CDR3 runs 17 residues. Germline CDR1 and CDR2: KGHSH and LQKENI. The junction had 8 bases not matched to a gene; V was cut back by 3 bases and J by 2 bases. This CDR3 reads CASSPLTRGRNTGELFF. The CDR3 DNA sequence: TGTGCCAGCTCACCTTTAACCAGGGGGCGAAACACCGGGGAGCTGTTTTTT.

This sequence joins TRBV25-1 and TRBJ2-3; D might be TRBD1 (5 bases). Per germline, CDR1 MGHDK and CDR2 SYGVNS. V lost 1 base, J lost 0 bases, and 11 bases lay in between. CDR3 length: 16 amino acids. This CDR3 is CASSEFAGLSTDTQYF. CDR3 bases: TGTGCCAGCAGTGAATTTGCAGGGCTAAGCACAGATACGCAGTATTTT.

The rearrangement joins TRBV29-1 to TRBJ2-3; 9 nucleotides align to TRBD1. The germline V gene has CDR1 SQVTM and CDR2 ANQGSEA. The CDR3 loop spans 14 amino acids. J gave up 5 bases and V 4 bases, and 7 bases lay outside the gene matches. The CDR3 reads CSVVLGQGKDTQYF. CDR3 nucleotide sequence: TGCAGCGTTGTTTTGGGACAGGGAAAAGATACGCAGTATTTT.

The genes are TRBV27 and TRBJ1-5, with 8 bases lining up with TRBD1. Germline assignment: CDR1 MNHEY and CDR2 SMNVEV (reference sequence). The CDR3 consists of 16 residues. V gave up 0 bases and J gave up 2 bases; unmatched junction bases: 3. The CDR3 DNA sequence: TGTGCCAGCAGTTTATCGGCAGGGGGCGGCAATCAGCCCCAGCATTTT. This encodes CASSLSAGGGNQPQHF.

This clone was detected a few times. V gene TRBV5-5 combines with J gene TRBJ1-1, with 8 nucleotides matching TRBD1. Looked up from germline, CDR1 is SGHKS and CDR2 is YYEKEE (reference sequence). This CDR3 is 17 amino acids long. V trimming: 0 bases; J trimming: 0 bases; junction bases outside the gene matches: 7. CDR3 bases: TGTGCCAGCAGCTTGGGTTCCTTCAGGGGGCTGAACACTGAAGCTTTCTTT. It is translated as CASSLGSFRGLNTEAFF.

The rearrangement uses TRBV30 and TRBJ1-5, with a weak D call TRBD1 (6 bases). Deletions cut 3 bases from V and 0 bases from J, with 12 bases between. The CDR3 extends over 15 amino acids. CDR1 is GTSNPN, CDR2 SVGIG, per germline (reference sequence). CDR3 region: CAWRATGYSNQPQHF. The DNA for the CDR3 is TGTGCCTGGAGGGCGACAGGTTATAGCAATCAGCCCCAGCATTTT.

The chain employs TRBV6-2 or TRBV6-3 and TRBJ1-1, with D unclear. V was shortened by 2 bases and J by 0 bases, with 10 bases between the two germline ends. Per germline, CDR1 MNHEY and CDR2 SVGEGT. This CDR3 has 15 residues. Here the CDR3 DNA reads TGTGCCAGCAGTTACAGCGTCTTAATGAACACTGAAGCTTTCTTT. It translates to CASSYSVLMNTEAFF.

This clone was counted a single time. The chain carries TRBV30 and TRBJ1-1; D may be TRBD1 (5 bases). The CDR3 covers 12 residues. V lost 3 bases and J 2 bases, leaving 7 bases between the germline ends. In germline, CDR1 is GTSNPN, CDR2 SVGIG (reference sequence). Written as DNA, the CDR3 is TGTGCCTGGAGGGGGGGTAACACTGAAGCTTTCTTT. Its protein is CAWRGGNTEAFF.

The chain uses TRBV6-5 and TRBJ1-1; D gene uncertain. V was pared by 0 bases and J by 0 bases, with 8 bases between. The CDR3 loop spans 15 amino acids. CDR1 is MNHEY and CDR2 is SVGAGI in the germline V gene. The CDR3 sequence: CASSYSRFMNTEAFF. The CDR3 nucleotides read TGTGCCAGCAGTTACTCCAGGTTCATGAACACTGAAGCTTTCTTT.

The chain carries TRBV30 and TRBJ1-6; 7 nucleotides align to TRBD1. The CDR3 loop spans 13 amino acids. CDR1 is GTSNPN, CDR2 SVGIG, per germline (reference sequence). V lost 5 bases and J lost 15; bases outside the gene matches: 13. For the CDR3, the DNA is TGTGCCTGGGGACCCAGGGGGGCTATCCTCCTCCACTTT. Protein: CAWGPRGAILLHF.

The chain uses TRBV7-2 and TRBJ2-2; D gene unclear. The CDR3 is 15 amino acids. V lost 5 bases, J lost 0 bases, and 10 bases lay in between. CDR1 is SGHTA, CDR2 FQGNSA, per germline. The DNA of the CDR3 is TGTGCCAGCAGCCCAATGGCTGCGAACACCGGGGAGCTGTTTTTT. Its protein is CASSPMAANTGELFF.

This sequence joins TRBV7-9 and TRBJ2-7; tentative D call: TRBD2 (6 bases). The CDR3 sequence is 15 residues long. V lost 5 bases to trimming and J lost 6 bases, with 20 bases between them. From germline, CDR1 is SEHNR and CDR2 FQNEAQ (reference sequence). The CDR3 DNA is TGTGCCAGCAGCGACCGGGCCTTGGAGGGATCCGAGCAGTACTTC. Its translation is CASSDRALEGSEQYF.